The 26 T cell receptor beta chains given below trace back to one sample, sequenced in a study of cytomegalovirus exposure and HLA in healthy donors. Primers included in the PCR were 60 Vbeta and 13 Jbeta primers. The protocol was immunoSEQ multiplex PCR, while the TCRdb copy is restricted to in-frame clones and leaves out a portion. The sample contains under 200,000 clones, 55% to 70% of which appear only once. The sample consisted of PBMCs. These receptors all come from a woman between 35 and 50 years old in good health and CMV-seropositive.

The V gene is TRBV27, the J gene TRBJ2-7, with TRBD1 matching over 7 bases. Germline values: CDR1 MNHEY, CDR2 SMNVEV (reference sequence). V was clipped by 5 bases and J by 2 bases; unmatched bases: 6. The CDR3 runs 14 residues. CDR3 nucleotides: TGTGCCAGCAGTCACGGGACAGACACCTACGAGCAGTACTTC. Its protein is CASSHGTDTYEQYF.

The rearrangement links TRBV16 to TRBJ2-5; 7 positions agree with TRBD2. The V segment lost 8 bases and the J segment 3 bases; nucleotides outside the gene matches: 6. CDR3 size: 13 residues. The V gene's germline CDR1 is KGHSY and CDR2 FQNENV. CDR3 bases: TGTGCCAGCGGCTTTGCGGGAGAAGAGACCCAGTACTTC. Translated: CASGFAGEETQYF.

The chain uses TRBV5-4 and TRBJ2-3, with D maybe TRBD1 (6 bases). Looked up from germline, CDR1 is SGHNT and CDR2 is YYREEE (reference sequence). The CDR3 has 14 residues. Trimming removed 4 bases from V and 2 bases from J, with 11 bases in between. This CDR3 is CASSQQGSTDTQYF. In DNA, the CDR3 is TGTGCCAGCAGCCAACAGGGATCCACAGATACGCAGTATTTT.

The chain uses TRBV9 and TRBJ2-2; a possible D gene is TRBD1 (6 bases). Trimming took off 4 bases at V and 3 bases at J, with 16 bases between the two ends. Germline CDR1 is SGDLS and CDR2 is YYNGEE. The CDR3 is 16 amino acids. The CDR3 spells CASSSRGGAYTGELFF. The CDR3, as DNA: TGTGCCAGCAGCTCCCGTGGGGGCGCGTACACCGGGGAGCTGTTTTTT.

In DNA form, the CDR3 reads TGTGCCAGCAGCGTAGGAGGTAGCAATACGCAGTATTTT. It encodes CASSVGGSNTQYF. The gene calls are TRBV9 and TRBJ2-3; no reliable D call. This CDR3 is 13 amino acids long. The V end was cut by 0 bases, the J end by 7 bases, with 9 bases between. Per germline, CDR1 SGDLS and CDR2 YYNGEE.

This chain links TRBV29-1 with TRBJ2-7; 9 bases match TRBD1. Germline CDR1 and CDR2: SQVTM and ANQGSEA. J gave up 3 bases and V 4 bases, and 7 bases lay outside the gene matches. The CDR3 totals 14 residues. For the CDR3, the DNA is TGCAGCGTTGTTCCGGGACAGGGAGGCTACGAGCAGTACTTC. The encoded protein is CSVVPGQGGYEQYF.

The V gene is TRBV21-1, the J gene TRBJ2-1; TRBD2, the table's D call, was not compared with the DNA. TRBV21-1 is annotated as a pseudogene. The CDR3 length is 14 residues. The CDR3 reads CASSVAGPYNEQFF. The CDR3 nucleotides are TGTGCCAGCAGCGTAGCGGGGCCCTACAATGAGCAGTTCTTC.

This chain uses TRBV5-8 with TRBJ2-5; a possible D gene is TRBD1 (6 bases). CDR1 SGHTS and CDR2 YDEGEE come from the germline V gene. Trimming left V 4 bases short and J 1 base short, with 14 bases between. This CDR3 spans 15 amino acids. The CDR3, as DNA: TGTGCCAGCAGCACCAGGGGTGGGGCCCAAGAGACCCAGTACTTC. As protein: CASSTRGGAQETQYF.

The chain joins TRBV28 to TRBJ2-3; 8 bases align to TRBD2. Unmatched junction bases numbered 5, after V lost 5 bases and J lost 4 bases. CDR3 length equals 14 residues. CDR1 and CDR2 from the germline V gene are MDHEN and SYDVKM. This chain's CDR3 is CASSDPGLADTQYF. CDR3 DNA sequence: TGTGCCAGCAGTGACCCGGGACTAGCAGATACGCAGTATTTT.

This rearrangement joins TRBV6-6 to TRBJ2-7; 10 bases map to TRBD1. With 6 bases clipped from V and 2 bases from J, the junction kept 7 bases outside the gene matches. Germline CDR1 is MNHNY and CDR2 is SVGAGI (reference sequence). The CDR3 sequence is 15 residues long. The CDR3 protein is CASSPRQGAAYEQYF. The DNA for the CDR3 is TGTGCCAGCAGCCCTAGACAGGGGGCAGCCTACGAGCAGTACTTC.

This clone was recorded once. The CDR3 here is CASSQGLYEQYF. The DNA for the CDR3 is TGCGCCAGCAGCCAGGGACTATACGAGCAGTACTTC. This chain uses TRBV5-1 with TRBJ2-7; TRBD2 matches at 7 bases. With V trimmed by 4 bases and J by 4 bases, 2 bases remained unmatched. The CDR3 sequence is 12 residues long. In germline, CDR1 is SGHRS, CDR2 YFSETQ.

Concerning this clone itself: At one end, the junction sequence differs from germline, possibly due to a read error. The CDR3 protein is CASSPYQESEQYF. CDR3 nucleotide sequence: TGTGCTAGCAGCCCATACCAAGAGTCCGAGCAGTACTTC. V is TRBV7-7 and J is TRBJ2-7, with D unresolved. The length of the CDR3 is 13 residues. Germline V gives CDR1 SSHAT, CDR2 FNYEAQ (reference sequence).

Only a few counts were recorded for this clone. The chain joins TRBV28 to TRBJ2-5, with D perhaps TRBD2 (6 bases). Trimming removed 0 bases from V and 2 bases from J, with 13 bases in between. The CDR3 has 16 residues. Germline CDR1 reads MDHEN; CDR2 reads SYDVKM. CDR3 DNA: TGTGCCAGCAGTTTATGGGTCGGAGGAGGGCAAGAGACCCAGTACTTC. This translates into CASSLWVGGGQETQYF.

CDR3 bases: TGTGCCAGCAGGACCCCAGCGGGAGGGGGCAATGAGCAGTTCTTC. This codes for CASRTPAGGGNEQFF. The chain employs TRBV28 and TRBJ2-1, with TRBD2 matching over 10 bases. This CDR3 spans 15 amino acids. CDR1 and CDR2 (germline): MDHEN, SYDVKM. With 6 bases clipped from V and 6 bases from J, the junction kept 8 bases outside the gene matches.

The rearrangement uses TRBV7-2 and TRBJ2-1, with TRBD2 identical over 9 bases. CDR3 length equals 16 residues. Per germline, CDR1 SGHTA and CDR2 FQGNSA. V shed 5 bases and J 4 bases; nucleotides not matched to a gene: 9. The CDR3 DNA sequence: TGTGCCAGCAGCGCTAGCGGGGCTCAACAATACAATGAGCAGTTCTTC. This encodes CASSASGAQQYNEQFF. Drawing the rest from reference TRBV7-2 and TRBJ2-1, the complete variable domain is GAGVSQSPSNKVTEKGKDVELRCDPISGHTALYWYRQSLGQGLEFLIYFQGNSAPDKSGLPSDRFSAERTGGSVSTLTIQRTQQEDSAVYLCASSASGAQQYNEQFFGPGTRLTVL.

The V gene is TRBV6-6, the J gene TRBJ1-6; the D gene is possibly TRBD1 (6 bases). CDR3 length: 14 residues. Germline V gives CDR1 MNHNY, CDR2 SVGAGI (reference sequence). V gave up 6 bases and J gave up 7 bases, with 13 bases separating them. Written as DNA, the CDR3 is TGTGCCAGCAGCTCGACAGGCTTGAATTCACCCCTCCACTTT. As protein: CASSSTGLNSPLHF.

The chain is built from TRBV29-1 and TRBJ2-2; D gene unclear. From germline, CDR1 is SQVTM and CDR2 ANQGSEA. Trimming cost V 5 bases and J 6 bases, with 10 bases left between them. The CDR3 has 12 residues. CDR3: CSVIHDSGELFF. Here the CDR3 DNA reads TGCAGCGTTATACACGATTCCGGGGAGCTGTTTTTT.

The chain links TRBV2 to TRBJ2-7, with 10 bases lining up with TRBD2. CDR3 length: 14 residues. The V segment lost 6 bases and the J segment 3 bases; nucleotides outside the gene matches: 5. CDR1 is SNHLY and CDR2 is FYNNEI in the germline V gene. The CDR3 region is CASRSGGAGYEQYF. The CDR3 bases are TGTGCCAGCAGAAGCGGGGGGGCCGGCTACGAGCAGTACTTC.

In its sample, this clone is medium-sized (0.01 to 0.1%). The chain employs TRBV6-5 and TRBJ2-7; perhaps TRBD1 as D (5 bases). This CDR3 region has 13 residues. Germline values: CDR1 MNHEY, CDR2 SVGAGI. The V end was cut by 5 bases, the J end by 1 base, with 9 bases between. The CDR3 DNA reads TGTGCCAGCAGTCCGGACATATCCTACGAGCAGTACTTC. Residues: CASSPDISYEQYF.

This clone was seen only once. CDR3 region: CASSPPSISNYGYTF. The DNA of the CDR3 is TGTGCCAGCTCACCACCGTCGATCAGTAACTATGGCTACACCTTC. The chain combines TRBV18 with TRBJ1-2, with no clear D. Per the germline V gene, CDR1 is KGHSH and CDR2 is LQKENI. V gave up 0 bases and J gave up 1 base, with 9 bases separating them. There are 15 residues in the CDR3. The full variable domain, with the rest looked up from reference TRBV18 and TRBJ1-2, is NAGVMQNPRHLVRRRGQEARLRCSPMKGHSHVYWYRQLPEEGLKFMVYLQKENIIDESGMPKERFSAEFPKEGPSILRIQQVVRGDSAAYFCASSPPSISNYGYTFGSGTRLTVV.

This chain joins TRBV2 and TRBJ2-1; 16 bases are shared with TRBD2. With 6 bases clipped from V and 4 bases from J, the junction kept 3 bases outside the gene matches. The germline V gene has CDR1 SNHLY and CDR2 FYNNEI. This CDR3 is 16 amino acids long. The CDR3 sequence: CASRRGLAGGYNEQFF. In nucleotides, the CDR3 is TGTGCCAGCAGGAGGGGACTAGCGGGAGGGTACAATGAGCAGTTCTTC.

The V gene is TRBV6-1, the J gene TRBJ2-2; maybe TRBD1 (5 bases). The CDR3 has 15 amino acids. Germline V gene sequence: CDR1 MNHNS, CDR2 SASEGT. The V and J ends lost 7 bases and 5 bases respectively, with 17 bases between them. CDR3 sequence (DNA): TGTGCCAGCATCCCGACTGGGGCAATTACCGGGGAGCTGTTTTTT. Protein product: CASIPTGAITGELFF.

The DNA of the CDR3 is TGTGCCAGCAGCCCGACTAACTACGAGCAGTACTTC. Protein product: CASSPTNYEQYF. The V call is TRBV2, the J call TRBJ2-7, with D possibly TRBD2 on 5 matching bases. Trimming took 6 bases from V and 3 from J, leaving 9 bases between them. This CDR3 spans 12 amino acids. Germline CDR1 and CDR2: SNHLY and FYNNEI.

The gene calls are TRBV7-9 and TRBJ1-3; 9 bases are shared with TRBD1. The CDR3 is 18 amino acids. Germline loops: CDR1 SEHNR, CDR2 FQNEAQ (reference sequence). Trimming removed 5 bases from V and 1 base from J; junction bases left unmatched: 12. CDR3 nucleotides: TGTGCCAGCAGCCCAGTTCCGGGACAGGGTAGATCTGGAAACACCATATATTTT. Translation: CASSPVPGQGRSGNTIYF.

This clone occurred a few times. The chain couples TRBV6-5 to TRBJ1-4, with 10 bases fitting TRBD1. V trimming: 8 bases; J trimming: 8 bases; junction bases outside the gene matches: 5. From germline, CDR1 is MNHEY and CDR2 SVGAGI. The CDR3 length is 13 residues. The CDR3 sequence is CASRQGAEEKLFF. The CDR3 bases are TGTGCCAGCCGACAGGGGGCTGAAGAAAAACTGTTTTTT.

This clone was seen a few times. V usage is TRBV6-5 and J usage is TRBJ2-2; 7 bases match TRBD2. The V and J ends lost 7 bases and 6 bases, in that order; junction bases with no gene match: 11. The CDR3 totals 15 residues. CDR1 MNHEY and CDR2 SVGAGI come from the germline V gene. CDR3 loop: CASKSFGLGAGELFF. CDR3 coding DNA: TGTGCCAGCAAATCTTTCGGACTAGGGGCCGGGGAGCTGTTTTTT.